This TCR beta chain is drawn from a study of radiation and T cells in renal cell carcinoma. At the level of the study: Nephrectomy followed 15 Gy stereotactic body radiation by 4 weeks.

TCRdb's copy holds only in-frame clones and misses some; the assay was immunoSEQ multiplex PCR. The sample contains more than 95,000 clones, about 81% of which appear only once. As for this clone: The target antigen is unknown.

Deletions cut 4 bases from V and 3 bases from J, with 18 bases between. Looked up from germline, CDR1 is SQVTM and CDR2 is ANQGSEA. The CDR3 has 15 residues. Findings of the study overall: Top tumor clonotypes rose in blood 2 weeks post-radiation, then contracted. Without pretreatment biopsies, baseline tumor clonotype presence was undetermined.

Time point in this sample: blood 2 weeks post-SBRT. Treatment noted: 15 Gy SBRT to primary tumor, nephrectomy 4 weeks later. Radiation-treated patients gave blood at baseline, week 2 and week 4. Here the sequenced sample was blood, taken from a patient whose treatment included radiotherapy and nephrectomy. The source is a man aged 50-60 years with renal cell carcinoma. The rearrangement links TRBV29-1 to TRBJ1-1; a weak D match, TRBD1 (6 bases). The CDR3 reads CSVVWGADWDTEAFF. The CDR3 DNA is TGCAGCGTTGTATGGGGGGCGGATTGGGACACTGAAGCTTTCTTT.